The 2 T cell receptor beta chains below were found in one sample sequenced in a study of T cell repertoires in cytomegalovirus infection. Their cognate antigens are unknown. TCRdb reprocessed the reads with MiXCR, giving one entry per CDR3 protein. The sample includes about 700,000 distinct CDR3 sequences, roughly 33% of them seen just once. This material consisted of cultured PBMCs, taken from culture after CMV antigen stimulation. These TCRs come from a human donor in good health (CMV status not recorded). Some clones in this sample may be carry-over from other donors' samples.

This clonotype was seen more than once but under ten times. The V call is TRBV7-2, the J call TRBJ1-2; the D is unclear. V lost 5 bases and J lost 0, with 4 bases in between. Germline assignment: CDR1 SGHTA and CDR2 FQGNSA. The length of the CDR3 is 12 residues. The DNA of the CDR3 is TGTGCCAGCAGCACTACTAACTATGGCTACACCTTC. It is translated as CASSTTNYGYTF. The full variable domain, completed using reference TRBV7-2 and TRBJ1-2, is GAGVSQSPSNKVTEKGKDVELRCDPISGHTALYWYRQSLGQGLEFLIYFQGNSAPDKSGLPSDRFSAERTGGSVSTLTIQRTQQEDSAVYLCASSTTNYGYTFGSGTRLTVV.

This clonotype was seen ten or more times. The V gene is TRBV7-2, the J gene TRBJ2-1; D uncertain. The length of the CDR3 is 13 residues. The V and J ends lost 5 bases and 7 bases respectively, with 12 bases between them. CDR1 and CDR2 (germline): SGHTA, FQGNSA. The CDR3 loop reads CASSLFSPNEQFF. The CDR3, as DNA: TGTGCCAGCAGCCTCTTTAGCCCTAATGAGCAGTTCTTC.